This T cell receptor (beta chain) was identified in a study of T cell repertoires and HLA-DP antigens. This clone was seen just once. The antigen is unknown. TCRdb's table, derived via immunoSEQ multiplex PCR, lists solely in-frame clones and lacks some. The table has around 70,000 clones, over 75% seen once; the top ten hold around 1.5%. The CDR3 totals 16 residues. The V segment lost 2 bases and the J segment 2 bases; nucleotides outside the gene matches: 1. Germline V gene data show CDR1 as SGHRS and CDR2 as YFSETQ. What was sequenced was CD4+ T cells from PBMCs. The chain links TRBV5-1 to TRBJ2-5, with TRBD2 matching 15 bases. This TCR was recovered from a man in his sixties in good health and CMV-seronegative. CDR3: CASSFGTSGRQETQYF. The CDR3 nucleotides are TGCGCCAGCAGCTTTGGGACTAGCGGGAGGCAAGAGACCCAGTACTTC.